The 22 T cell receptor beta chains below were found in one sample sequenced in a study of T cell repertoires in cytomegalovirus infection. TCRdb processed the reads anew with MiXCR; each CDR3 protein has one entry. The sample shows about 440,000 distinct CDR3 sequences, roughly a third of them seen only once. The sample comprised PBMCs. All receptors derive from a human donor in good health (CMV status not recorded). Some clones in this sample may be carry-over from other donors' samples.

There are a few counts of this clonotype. The CDR3 DNA reads TGTGCCAGCAGTCACGACCCAGGCGGGGGAGAGGGCAATCAGCCCCAGCATTTT. Encoded protein: CASSHDPGGGEGNQPQHF. The V call is TRBV7-9, the J call TRBJ1-5, with D possibly being TRBD1 (5 bases). From germline, CDR1 is SEHNR and CDR2 FQNEAQ (reference sequence). This CDR3 comprises 18 residues. V was trimmed by 6 bases and J by 2 bases, leaving 23 bases between them.

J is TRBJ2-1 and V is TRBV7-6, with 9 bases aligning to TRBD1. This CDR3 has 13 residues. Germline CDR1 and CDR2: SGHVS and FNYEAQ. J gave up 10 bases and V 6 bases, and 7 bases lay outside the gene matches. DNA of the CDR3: TGTGCCAGCAGTCCTACAGGGGGCATCGAGCAGTTCTTC. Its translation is CASSPTGGIEQFF.

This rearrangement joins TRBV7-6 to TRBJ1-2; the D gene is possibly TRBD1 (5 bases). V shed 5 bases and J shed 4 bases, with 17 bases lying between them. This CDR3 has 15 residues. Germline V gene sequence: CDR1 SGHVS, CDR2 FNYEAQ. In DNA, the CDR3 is TGTGCCAGCAGCCCCGGAGAGGGGCTGCTCTATGGCTACACCTTC. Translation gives CASSPGEGLLYGYTF.

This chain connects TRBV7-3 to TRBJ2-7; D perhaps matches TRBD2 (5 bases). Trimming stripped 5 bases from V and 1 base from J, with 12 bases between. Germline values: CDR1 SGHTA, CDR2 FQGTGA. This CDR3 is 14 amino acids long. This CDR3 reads CASSGQGGSYEQYF. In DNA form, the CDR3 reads TGTGCCAGCAGCGGGCAAGGCGGGTCCTACGAGCAGTACTTC.

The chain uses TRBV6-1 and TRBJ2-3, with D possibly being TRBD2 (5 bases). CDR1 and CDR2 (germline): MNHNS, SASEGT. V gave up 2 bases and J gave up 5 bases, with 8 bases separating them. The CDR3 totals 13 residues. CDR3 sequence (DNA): TGTGCCAGCAGTGAAACCCGGGGAGATACGCAGTATTTT. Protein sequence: CASSETRGDTQYF.

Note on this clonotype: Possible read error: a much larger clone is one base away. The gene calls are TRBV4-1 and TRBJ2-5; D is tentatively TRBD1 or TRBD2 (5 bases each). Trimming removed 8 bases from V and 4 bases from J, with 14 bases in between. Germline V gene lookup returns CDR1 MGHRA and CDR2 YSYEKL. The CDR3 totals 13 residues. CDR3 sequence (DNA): TGCGCCAGCGTAGAGGGACCACTAGAGACCCAGTACTTC. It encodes CASVEGPLETQYF.

CDR3 coding DNA: TGCAGTGCTAGCCATAGACCCTACGAGCAGTACTTC. Amino acid sequence: CSASHRPYEQYF. The chain uses TRBV20-1 and TRBJ2-7; no firm D call. The CDR3 is made up of 12 amino acids. V was shortened by 3 bases and J by 2 bases, with 8 bases between the two germline ends. In germline, CDR1 is DFQATT, CDR2 SNEGSKA (reference sequence).

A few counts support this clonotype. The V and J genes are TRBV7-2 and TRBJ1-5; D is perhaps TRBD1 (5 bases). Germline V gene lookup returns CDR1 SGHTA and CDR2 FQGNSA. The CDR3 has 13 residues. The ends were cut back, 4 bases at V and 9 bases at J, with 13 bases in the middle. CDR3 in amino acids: CASSSGTSRPQHF. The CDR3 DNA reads TGTGCCAGCAGCTCAGGGACTTCCCGGCCCCAGCATTTT.

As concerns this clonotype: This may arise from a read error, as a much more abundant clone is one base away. The CDR3 bases are TGTGCCAGAAGTCCCACCAGAGGGGAGACCCAGTACTTC. Translation: CARSPTRGETQYF. This chain uses TRBV27 with TRBJ2-5, with D possibly being TRBD2 (5 bases). The CDR3 runs 13 residues. The ends were cut back, 9 bases at V and 5 bases at J, with 16 bases in the middle. CDR1 and CDR2 from the germline V gene are MNHEY and SMNVEV (reference sequence).

This CDR3 is CASSEAFLFSGYQPQHF. The CDR3 bases are TGTGCCAGCAGTGAAGCTTTTTTGTTCTCGGGATATCAGCCCCAGCATTTT. The gene calls are TRBV6-1 and TRBJ1-5, with D uncertain. The CDR3 has 17 residues. Germline loops: CDR1 MNHNS, CDR2 SASEGT. Trimming took 0 bases from V and 5 from J, leaving 17 bases between them.

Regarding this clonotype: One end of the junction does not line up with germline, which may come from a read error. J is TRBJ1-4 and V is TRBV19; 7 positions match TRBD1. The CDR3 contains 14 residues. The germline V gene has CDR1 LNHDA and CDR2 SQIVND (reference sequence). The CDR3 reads CASNRGGTNENLFF. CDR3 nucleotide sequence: TGTGCCAGCAACAGGGGCGGAACTAATGAAAACCTGTTTTTT.

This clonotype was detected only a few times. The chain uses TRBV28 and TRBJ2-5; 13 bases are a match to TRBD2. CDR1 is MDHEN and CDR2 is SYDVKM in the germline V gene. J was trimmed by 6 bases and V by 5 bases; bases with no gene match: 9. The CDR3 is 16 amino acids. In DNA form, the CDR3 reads TGTGCCAGCAGTCCAGAACTAGCGGGGGGGCTGCAGACCCAGTACTTC. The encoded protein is CASSPELAGGLQTQYF.

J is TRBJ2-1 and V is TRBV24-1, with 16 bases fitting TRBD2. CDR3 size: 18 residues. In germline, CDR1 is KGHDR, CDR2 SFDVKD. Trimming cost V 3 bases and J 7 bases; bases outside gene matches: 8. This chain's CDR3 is CATSDPMGLAGGRNEQFF. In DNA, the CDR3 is TGTGCCACCAGTGATCCCATGGGACTAGCGGGGGGGCGGAATGAGCAGTTCTTC.

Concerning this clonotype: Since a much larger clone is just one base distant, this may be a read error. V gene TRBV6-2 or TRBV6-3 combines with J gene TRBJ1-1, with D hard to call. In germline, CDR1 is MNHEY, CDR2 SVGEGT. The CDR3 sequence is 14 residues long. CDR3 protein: CASSYSGILSEALF. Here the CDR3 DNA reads TGTGCCAGCAGTTACTCGGGAATATTATCTGAAGCTTTATTT.

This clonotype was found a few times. The CDR3 protein is CASSEYGADQETQYF. CDR3 in DNA: TGTGCCAGCAGTGAGTACGGGGCAGACCAAGAGACCCAGTACTTC. The chain recombines TRBV6-1 with TRBJ2-5, with D possibly called TRBD1 or TRBD2 (5 bases each). V dropped 3 bases and J dropped 0 bases, with 11 bases sitting between them. CDR1 is MNHNS and CDR2 is SASEGT in the germline V gene. CDR3 length: 15 amino acids.

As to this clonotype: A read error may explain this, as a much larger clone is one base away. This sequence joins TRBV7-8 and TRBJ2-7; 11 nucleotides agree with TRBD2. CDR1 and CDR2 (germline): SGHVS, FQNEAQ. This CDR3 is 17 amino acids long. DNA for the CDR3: TGTGCCAGAAGCTTAGGGAAGGGACTAGCGGTTTTCTACGAGCAGTACTTC. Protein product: CARSLGKGLAVFYEQYF.

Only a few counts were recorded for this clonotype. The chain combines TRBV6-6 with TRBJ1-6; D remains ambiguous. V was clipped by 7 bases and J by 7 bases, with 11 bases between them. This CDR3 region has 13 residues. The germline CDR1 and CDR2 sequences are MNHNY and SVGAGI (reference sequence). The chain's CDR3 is CASTPTGNSPLHF. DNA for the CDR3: TGTGCCAGCACCCCAACGGGGAATTCACCCCTCCACTTT.

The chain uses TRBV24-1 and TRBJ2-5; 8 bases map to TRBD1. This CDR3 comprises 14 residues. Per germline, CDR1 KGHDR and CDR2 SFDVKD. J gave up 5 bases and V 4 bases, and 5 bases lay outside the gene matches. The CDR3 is CATSETGGSETQYF. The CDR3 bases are TGTGCCACCAGTGAAACAGGGGGATCGGAGACCCAGTACTTC.

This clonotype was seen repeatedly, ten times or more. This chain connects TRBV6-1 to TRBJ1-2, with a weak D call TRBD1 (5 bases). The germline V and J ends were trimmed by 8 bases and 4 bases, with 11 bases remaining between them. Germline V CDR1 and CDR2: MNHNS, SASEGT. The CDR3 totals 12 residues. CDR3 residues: CASGARAYGYTF. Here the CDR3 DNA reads TGTGCCAGCGGGGCGAGGGCCTATGGCTACACCTTC.

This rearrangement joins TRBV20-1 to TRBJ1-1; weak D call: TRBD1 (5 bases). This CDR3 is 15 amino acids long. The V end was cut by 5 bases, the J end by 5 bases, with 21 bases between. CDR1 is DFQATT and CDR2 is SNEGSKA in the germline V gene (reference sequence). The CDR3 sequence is CSAPIPKTGRTEAFF. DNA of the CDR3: TGCAGTGCTCCCATCCCCAAAACGGGGCGGACTGAAGCTTTCTTT.

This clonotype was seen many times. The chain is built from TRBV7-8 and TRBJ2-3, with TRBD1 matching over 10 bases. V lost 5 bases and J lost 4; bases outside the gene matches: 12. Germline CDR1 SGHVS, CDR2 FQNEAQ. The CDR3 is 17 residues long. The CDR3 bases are TGTGCCAGCAGCCTCCGGGACAGGGGCCCATGGGCAGATACGCAGTATTTT. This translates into CASSLRDRGPWADTQYF. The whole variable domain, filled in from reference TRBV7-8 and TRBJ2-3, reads GAGVSQSPRYKVAKRGQDVALRCDPISGHVSLFWYQQALGQGPEFLTYFQNEAQLDKSGLPSDRFFAERPEGSVSTLKIQRTQQEDSAVYLCASSLRDRGPWADTQYFGPGTRLTVL.

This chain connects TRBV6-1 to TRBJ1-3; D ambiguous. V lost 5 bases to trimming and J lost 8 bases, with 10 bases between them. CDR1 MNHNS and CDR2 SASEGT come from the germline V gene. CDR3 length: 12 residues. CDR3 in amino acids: CASSSGRDTIYF. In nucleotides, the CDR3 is TGTGCCAGCAGTTCGGGTCGGGACACCATATATTTT.